These 20 T cell receptor beta chains came from one sample sequenced in a study of early T cells in non-severe SARS-CoV-2 infection. TCRdb fed the 5' RACE reads into MiXCR, producing one record per CDR3 protein. Of some 90,000 distinct CDR3 sequences in the sample, under 15% were seen once. The sequencing sample was made of whole blood. All receptors derive from an adult who was a healthcare worker with PCR-confirmed SARS-CoV-2 infection or an uninfected control (not recorded which).

This clonotype was detected only once. This sequence may be a read error, since a much larger clone differs from it by one base. The V call is TRBV11-2, the J call TRBJ2-2; D may be TRBD1 (5 bases). This CDR3 contains 12 residues. V lost 5 bases and J lost 9, with 10 bases in between. Germline CDR1 reads SGHAT; CDR2 reads FQNNGV. CDR3 nucleotide sequence: TGTGCCAGCAGCCAAGGGGCCAGGGAGCTGTTTTTT. Its translation: CASSQGARELFF.

A word on this clonotype: The junction differs from germline at one of its ends, possibly a read error. This chain links TRBV11-2 with TRBJ2-1; tentative D call: TRBD1 (5 bases). CDR3 size: 13 residues. CDR1 and CDR2 from the germline V gene are SGHAT and FQNNGV. The CDR3 protein is CANSLYQGNEQFF. CDR3 nucleotide sequence: TGTGCCAACAGCCTTTACCAGGGCAATGAGCAGTTCTTC.

This clonotype was recorded at least ten times. The chain combines TRBV5-4 with TRBJ2-1; D gene ambiguous. This CDR3 contains 14 residues. CDR1 is SGHNT and CDR2 is YYREEE in the germline V gene (reference sequence). Trimming removed 3 bases at V and 7 bases at J, with 14 bases between. This CDR3 is CASSSPSSRNEQFF. The CDR3, as DNA: TGTGCCAGCAGCTCCCCTAGTAGCCGAAATGAGCAGTTCTTC. Full variable domain (missing parts from reference TRBV5-4 and TRBJ2-1): ETGVTQSPTHLIKTRGQQVTLRCSSQSGHNTVSWYQQALGQGPQFIFQYYREEENGRGNFPPRFSGLQFPNYSSELNVNALELDDSALYLCASSSPSSRNEQFFGPGTRLTVL.

This clonotype was found a few times. Compared with germline, one end of the junction differs, possibly owing to a read error. The chain has TRBV7-3 and TRBJ1-1; D might be TRBD1 (5 bases). The CDR3 is 13 residues long. The germline CDR1 and CDR2 sequences are SGHTA and FQGTGA. The CDR3 sequence is CASSLIRGTEVFF. CDR3 bases: TGTGCCAGCAGCTTAATACGAGGGACTGAAGTTTTCTTT.

This clonotype was recorded a few times. This chain uses TRBV14 with TRBJ2-1, with TRBD1 as a possible D gene (6 bases). Trimming stripped 4 bases from V and 8 bases from J, with 18 bases between. The CDR3 loop spans 15 amino acids. Germline V gene sequence: CDR1 SGHDN, CDR2 FVKESK. The CDR3 loop reads CASSRGTGTSYEQFF. In DNA, the CDR3 is TGTGCCAGCAGCCGAGGAACAGGGACCTCCTATGAGCAGTTCTTC. Full variable domain (remainder filled in from reference TRBV14 and TRBJ2-1): EAGVTQFPSHSVIEKGQTVTLRCDPISGHDNLYWYRRVMGKEIKFLLHFVKESKQDESGMPNNRFLAERTGGTYSTLKVQPAELEDSGVYFCASSRGTGTSYEQFFGPGTRLTVL.

The sample holds a few counts of this clonotype. J is TRBJ2-7 and V is TRBV18; 11 nucleotides agree with TRBD1. Germline V CDR1 and CDR2: KGHSH, LQKENI. V lost 2 bases to trimming and J lost 4 bases; unmatched junction nucleotides: 4. The CDR3 spans 15 residues. CDR3 sequence (DNA): TGTGCCAGCTCACCAGGGACAGGGGGTCCTTACGAGCAGTACTTC. It encodes CASSPGTGGPYEQYF.

This chain connects TRBV29-1 to TRBJ1-1, with TRBD1 matching 10 bases. The CDR3 runs 12 residues. Germline lookup yields CDR1 SQVTM and CDR2 ANQGSEA. V lost 4 bases, J lost 4 bases, and 0 bases stayed unmatched. Here the CDR3 DNA reads TGCAGCGTTGGACAGGGGGCCACTGAAGCTTTCTTT. Translation gives CSVGQGATEAFF. The variable domain in full, with the rest retrieved from reference TRBV29-1 and TRBJ1-1, is SAVISQKPSRDICQRGTSLTIQCQVDSQVTMMFWYRQQPGQSLTLIATANQGSEATYESGFVIDKFPISRPNLTFSTLTVSNMSPEDSSIYLCSVGQGATEAFFGQGTRLTVV.

The sample holds many counts of this clonotype. The chain joins TRBV28 to TRBJ2-7; 7 nucleotides align to TRBD1. Germline CDR1 reads MDHEN; CDR2 reads SYDVKM. Trimming cost V 4 bases and J 4 bases; bases outside gene matches: 7. This CDR3 is 14 amino acids long. In nucleotides, the CDR3 is TGTGCCAGCAGTTCCTGGGACAGAATTTACGAGCAGTACTTC. This gives the protein CASSSWDRIYEQYF. Filled out from reference TRBV28 and TRBJ2-7, the complete variable domain reads DVKVTQSSRYLVKRTGEKVFLECVQDMDHENMFWYRQDPGLGLRLIYFSYDVKMKEKGDIPEGYSVSREKKERFSLILESASTNQTSMYLCASSSWDRIYEQYFGPGTRLTVT.

About this clonotype itself: Possible read error: a much larger clone is one base away. The V and J genes are TRBV7-9 and TRBJ1-2; no clear D. The V gene's germline CDR1 is SEHNR and CDR2 FQNEAQ (reference sequence). The CDR3 covers 13 residues. The CDR3 protein is CASSYTANYGNTF. CDR3 nucleotide sequence: TGTGCCAGCAGCTACACAGCTAACTATGGCAACACCTTC.

This clonotype was counted only a few times. The gene calls are TRBV11-2 and TRBJ2-1; weak D call: TRBD2 (6 bases). V was shortened by 5 bases and J by 12 bases, with 23 bases between the two germline ends. The CDR3 is 15 residues long. CDR1 is SGHAT and CDR2 is FQNNGV in the germline V gene. CDR3 nucleotides: TGTGCCAGCAGCCCCCGGGCTGGGGGAGGAGGCTGGCAGTTCTTC. Translated: CASSPRAGGGGWQFF. Full variable domain (remainder filled in from reference TRBV11-2 and TRBJ2-1): EAGVAQSPRYKIIEKRQSVAFWCNPISGHATLYWYQQILGQGPKLLIQFQNNGVVDDSQLPKDRFSAERLKGVDSTLKIQPAKLEDSAVYLCASSPRAGGGGWQFFGPGTRLTVL.

The rearrangement uses TRBV10-3 and TRBJ2-3; D is ambiguous. Germline V gene lookup returns CDR1 ENHRY and CDR2 SYGVKD. The CDR3 length is 9 residues. For the CDR3, the DNA is TGTGCTTGTACGGATACGCAGTATTTT. Translation gives CACTDTQYF.

This clonotype was detected a few times. This sequence joins TRBV18 and TRBJ1-3, with D maybe TRBD1 (6 bases). The CDR3 is 17 amino acids. Per the germline V gene, CDR1 is KGHSH and CDR2 is LQKENI. Trimming took off 3 bases at V and 0 bases at J, with 15 bases between the two ends. The CDR3 loop reads CASSPEGGRNSGNTIYF. DNA for the CDR3: TGTGCCAGCTCACCGGAAGGGGGACGTAACTCTGGAAACACCATATATTTT.

There are a few counts of this clonotype. CDR3 sequence: CASSMQNQPQHF. In nucleotides, the CDR3 is TGTGCCAGTAGTATGCAAAATCAGCCCCAGCATTTT. This sequence joins TRBV19 and TRBJ1-5; D unclear. Looked up from germline, CDR1 is LNHDA and CDR2 is SQIVND (reference sequence). The V and J ends lost 3 bases and 4 bases respectively, with 4 bases between them. CDR3 length equals 12 residues.

The table lists this clonotype with a few counts. The chain links TRBV2 to TRBJ2-1; tentative D call: TRBD2 (6 bases). The CDR3 loop spans 13 amino acids. Germline CDR1 SNHLY, CDR2 FYNNEI. With 8 bases removed from V and 7 bases from J, the gap between germline ends came to 15 bases. Here the CDR3 reads CASRRVGRNEQFF. The CDR3 coding sequence is TGTGCCAGCCGCCGGGTAGGGAGGAATGAGCAGTTCTTC.

This clonotype has ten or more counts. This chain joins TRBV10-2 and TRBJ1-4, with D perhaps matching TRBD1 (5 bases). This CDR3 contains 15 residues. The V end lost 5 bases, the J end lost 8 bases, and 18 bases lay between the germline ends. Germline CDR1 and CDR2: WSHSY and SAAADI. CDR3 DNA sequence: TGCGCCAGCAGTTCCGCAGGGACCGTCCTCGAAAAACTGTTTTTT. The encoded protein is CASSSAGTVLEKLFF.

This clonotype was detected ten times or more. V is TRBV6-6 and J is TRBJ2-6; D gene ambiguous. The V end lost 6 bases, the J end lost 3 bases, and 12 bases lay between the germline ends. The CDR3 extends over 15 amino acids. CDR1 is MNHNY, CDR2 SVGAGI, per germline (reference sequence). Here the CDR3 reads CASSPEQFGANVLTF. The CDR3 nucleotides read TGTGCCAGCAGCCCGGAGCAGTTTGGGGCCAACGTCCTGACTTTC.

This clonotype occurred many times. CDR3 in amino acids: CASRRIREEGYTF. DNA of the CDR3: TGTGCCAGCAGGAGAATCAGAGAGGAGGGCTACACCTTC. The rearrangement links TRBV27 to TRBJ1-2; D is ambiguous. Trimming shortened V by 6 bases and J by 8 bases, and 16 bases separated the two germline ends. This CDR3 has 13 residues. Germline V CDR1 and CDR2: MNHEY, SMNVEV (reference sequence).

V is TRBV20-1 and J is TRBJ2-2; D perhaps matches TRBD1 (6 bases). Germline V gene sequence: CDR1 DFQATT, CDR2 SNEGSKA (reference sequence). Trimming left V 1 base short and J 4 bases short, with 13 bases between. The CDR3 extends over 15 amino acids. The DNA of the CDR3 is TGCAGTGCTAGAGGATTACAGGGCCCCACCGGGGAGCTGTTTTTT. Its translation is CSARGLQGPTGELFF.

This clonotype showed up just a few times. The V and J genes are TRBV9 and TRBJ2-2; 15 bases match TRBD2. V was clipped by 4 bases and J by 6 bases; unmatched bases: 13. Germline V gene data show CDR1 as SGDLS and CDR2 as YYNGEE. The CDR3 spans 19 residues. CDR3 in DNA: TGTGCCAGCAGCCACTATTCCGGGACTAGCGGGAGGTCCCCCGGGGAGCTGTTTTTT. Its protein product is CASSHYSGTSGRSPGELFF.

The chain links TRBV5-1 to TRBJ1-6, with D perhaps TRBD1 (5 bases). Between the trimmed V and J ends, which lost 5 bases and 7 bases, there was a span of 13 bases. Germline CDR1 is SGHRS and CDR2 is YFSETQ. The CDR3 totals 14 residues. CDR3 sequence: CASRSGTLNSPLHF. The DNA of the CDR3 is TGCGCCAGCAGGTCCGGGACCCTCAATTCACCCCTCCACTTT.